This T cell receptor (beta chain) was retrieved from a study of T cells after yellow fever vaccination. Study observations and caveats: FACS-sorted repertoires might harbor abundant contaminating clonotypes from the bulk population.

TCRdb itself ran the 5' RACE reads through MiXCR, one entry per CDR3 protein. The data hold a few hundred thousand distinct CDR3 sequences, with around 3.9% observed a single time. This CDR3 is built from 16 residues. Trimming took 1 base from V and 11 from J; bases not matched to a gene: 8. Germline CDR1 is LGHNA and CDR2 is YSLEER. For this clonotype: Its target is unknown.

The chain couples TRBV4-3 to TRBJ1-6; 10 bases fit TRBD1. The source is a man in his late teens or twenties who received the YFV17D yellow fever vaccine. Sequencing was performed on PBMCs, taken on the day of the yellow fever booster vaccination. CDR3 bases: TGCGCCAGCAGCCAAGGGGACAGGGGATGGAGGACACCCCTCCACTTT. This sequence encodes CASSQGDRGWRTPLHF.